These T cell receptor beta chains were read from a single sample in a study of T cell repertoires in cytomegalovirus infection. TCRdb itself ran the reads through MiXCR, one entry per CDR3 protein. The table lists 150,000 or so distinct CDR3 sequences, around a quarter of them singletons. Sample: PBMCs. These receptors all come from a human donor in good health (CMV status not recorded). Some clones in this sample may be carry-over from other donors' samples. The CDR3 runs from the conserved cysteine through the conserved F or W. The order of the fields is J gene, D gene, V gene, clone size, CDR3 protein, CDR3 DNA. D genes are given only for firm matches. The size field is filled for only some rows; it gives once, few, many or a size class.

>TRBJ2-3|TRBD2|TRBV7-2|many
CASSPGTSFTDTQYF
TGTGCCAGCAGCCCTGGGACTAGCTTCACAGATACGCAGTATTTT
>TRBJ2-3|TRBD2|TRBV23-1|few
CASRPGGRSGLAGTRTDTQYF
TGCGCCAGCAGACCCGGAGGGAGGTCGGGACTAGCGGGTACACGCACAGATACGCAGTATTTT
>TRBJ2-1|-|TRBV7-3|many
CASSRTPGNEQFF
TGTGCCAGCAGCCGGACTCCCGGCAATGAGCAGTTCTTC
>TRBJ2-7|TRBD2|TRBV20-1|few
CSANPPSGGSYEQYF
TGCAGTGCTAACCCTCCTAGCGGGGGTTCCTACGAGCAGTACTTC
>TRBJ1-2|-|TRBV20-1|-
CSARTRRQGGGYTF
TGCAGTGCTAGGACGCGGAGGCAGGGTGGTGGCTACACCTTC
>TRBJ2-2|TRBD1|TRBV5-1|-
CASRDRGSQGARTGELFF
TGCGCCAGCAGAGATAGGGGCTCCCAGGGGGCGCGCACCGGGGAGCTGTTTTTT
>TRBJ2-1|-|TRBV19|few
CASSPRQYNEQFF
TGTGCCAGTAGTCCCCGACAGTACAATGAGCAGTTCTTC
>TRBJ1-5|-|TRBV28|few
CASKVGTINQPQHF
TGTGCCAGCAAAGTTGGAACTATTAATCAGCCCCAGCATTTT
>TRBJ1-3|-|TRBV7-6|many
CASSPNSGNTIYF
TGTGCCAGCAGTCCTAACTCTGGAAACACCATATATTTT
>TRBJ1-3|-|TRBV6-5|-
CASSYSMLGGVGNTIYF
TGTGCCAGCAGTTACTCGATGTTAGGGGGTGTTGGAAACACCATATATTTT
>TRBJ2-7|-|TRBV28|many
CASRSDTPHEQYF
TGTGCCAGCAGGAGTGACACCCCCCACGAGCAGTACTTC
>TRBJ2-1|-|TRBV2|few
CASREGSSSYNEQFF
TGTGCCAGCAGGGAAGGGTCTAGCTCCTACAATGAGCAGTTCTTC
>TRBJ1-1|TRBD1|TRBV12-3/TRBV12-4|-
CGSRPQGADTEAFF
TGTGGCAGCAGACCCCAGGGGGCCGACACTGAAGCTTTCTTT
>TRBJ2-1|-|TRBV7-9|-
CASSPSGWSDEQFF
TGTGCCAGCAGCCCCTCGGGGTGGTCCGATGAGCAGTTCTTC
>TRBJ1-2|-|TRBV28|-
CASTPGVAYGYTF
TGTGCCAGCACCCCCGGGGTGGCCTATGGCTACACCTTC
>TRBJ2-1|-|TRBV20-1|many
CSARLQGLSYNEQFF
TGCAGTGCTAGACTCCAAGGGCTCTCCTACAATGAGCAGTTCTTC
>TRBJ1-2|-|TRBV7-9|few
CASSLAATGTYYGYTF
TGTGCCAGCAGCTTAGCTGCCACCGGCACTTACTATGGCTACACCTTC
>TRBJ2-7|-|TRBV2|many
CASTEREAESSYEQYF
TGTGCCAGCACCGAACGCGAAGCTGAGAGCTCCTACGAGCAGTACTTC
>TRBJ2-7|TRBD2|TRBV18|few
CASSLKNMASGNHEQYF
TGTGCCAGCTCACTTAAGAACATGGCTAGCGGGAACCACGAGCAGTACTTC
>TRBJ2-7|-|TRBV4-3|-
CASSQVHSSSYEQYF
TGCGCCAGCAGCCAAGTCCACTCTTCTTCCTACGAGCAGTACTTC
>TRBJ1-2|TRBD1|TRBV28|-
CAGTGGASSSYGYTF
TGTGCCGGAACAGGGGGCGCTTCCTCAAGCTATGGCTACACCTTC
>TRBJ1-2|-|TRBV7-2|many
CASSATLYGYTF
TGTGCCAGCAGCGCCACGCTCTATGGCTACACCTTC
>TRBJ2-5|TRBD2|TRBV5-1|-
CASSSKWTSGGSTQYF
TGCGCCAGCAGCTCTAAATGGACTAGCGGGGGATCAACCCAGTACTTC
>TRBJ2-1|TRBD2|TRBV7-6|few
CASSLDLAGAEQFF
TGTGCCAGCAGCTTAGACCTAGCGGGAGCCGAGCAGTTCTTC
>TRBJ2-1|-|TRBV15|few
CATSNVRGAAYNEQFF
TGTGCCACCAGCAATGTCCGAGGGGCCGCCTACAATGAGCAGTTCTTC
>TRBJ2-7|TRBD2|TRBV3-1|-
CASAIAGTYEQYF
TGTGCCAGCGCGATAGCGGGAACCTACGAGCAGTACTTC
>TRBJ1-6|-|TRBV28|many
CASSQGQSPLHF
TGTGCCAGCAGCCAAGGACAGTCACCCCTCCACTTT
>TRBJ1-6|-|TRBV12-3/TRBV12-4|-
CASSVLESPNSPLHF
TGTGCCAGCAGTGTCCTGGAGAGCCCTAATTCACCCCTCCACTTT
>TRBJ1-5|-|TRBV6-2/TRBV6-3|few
CASSYSTRGQNQPQHF
TGTGCCAGCAGTTACTCGACCAGGGGCCAAAATCAGCCCCAGCATTTT
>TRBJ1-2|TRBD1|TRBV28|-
CASSYIGTGGGYTF
TGTGCCAGCAGTTACATCGGGACAGGGGGGGGCTACACCTTC
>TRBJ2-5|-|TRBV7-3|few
CASSLRPLTGETQYF
TGTGCCAGCAGCTTACGGCCTTTGACGGGAGAGACCCAGTACTTC
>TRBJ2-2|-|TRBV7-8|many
CASSTGSNTGELFF
TGTGCCAGCAGTACAGGGTCGAACACCGGGGAGCTGTTTTTT
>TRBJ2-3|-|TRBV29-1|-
CSVEFQGRGRTDTQYF
TGCAGCGTTGAATTCCAGGGACGGGGGCGCACAGATACGCAGTATTTT
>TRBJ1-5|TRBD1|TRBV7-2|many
CASSLGGTGDQPQHF
TGTGCCAGCAGCTTAGGGGGGACAGGGGATCAGCCCCAGCATTTT
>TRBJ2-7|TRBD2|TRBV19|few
CASSVGLARLYEQYF
TGTGCCAGTAGTGTGGGACTAGCGAGACTCTACGAGCAGTACTTC
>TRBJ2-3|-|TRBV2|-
CASSEEPGTVFSTDTQYF
TGTGCCAGCAGTGAAGAGCCGGGAACCGTTTTTAGCACAGATACGCAGTATTTT
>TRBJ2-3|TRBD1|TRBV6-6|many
CASHVRDRQDTQYF
TGTGCCAGCCACGTCCGGGACAGACAAGATACGCAGTATTTT
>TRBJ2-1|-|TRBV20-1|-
CSARVPNGAQFF
TGCAGTGCTAGAGTCCCTAATGGAGCGCAGTTCTTC
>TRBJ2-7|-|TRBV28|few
CATLGGPPSYEQYF
TGTGCCACCCTGGGGGGGCCCCCATCCTACGAGCAGTACTTC
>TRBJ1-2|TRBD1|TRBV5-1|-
CASSPDRGGYTF
TGCGCCAGCAGCCCTGACAGGGGTGGCTACACCTTC